The 13 T cell receptor beta chains listed next were all sequenced from one sample in a study of early T cells in non-severe SARS-CoV-2 infection. MiXCR, applied by TCRdb to the 5' RACE reads, yields one record per CDR3 protein. The sample holds 70,000 to 95,000 distinct CDR3 sequences, 13% to 15% seen once. Material for sequencing was whole blood. The source is an adult who was a healthcare worker with PCR-confirmed SARS-CoV-2 infection or an uninfected control (not recorded which).

The chain employs TRBV6-4 and TRBJ2-1; 8 bases match TRBD2. This CDR3 has 13 amino acids. Germline V CDR1 and CDR2: MRHNA, SNTAGT. Trimming at V came to 1 base and at J to 12 bases, leaving 5 bases not matched to a gene. The CDR3 region is CASSDLAGSRQFF. The CDR3 DNA reads as TGTGCCAGCAGTGACTTAGCGGGGTCTAGGCAGTTCTTC.

This chain connects TRBV20-1 to TRBJ1-5, with a possible D match to TRBD1 (5 bases). Trimming stripped 1 base from V and 3 bases from J, with 10 bases between. This CDR3 spans 14 amino acids. Germline CDR1 reads DFQATT; CDR2 reads SNEGSKA (reference sequence). Written as DNA, the CDR3 is TGCAGTGCTAGAGGGCGACAGTTCAATCAGCCCCAGCATTTT. Its protein product is CSARGRQFNQPQHF.

The CDR3 region has the DNA TGTGCCAGCAGCCAAGACAGGGGACCCGATGGCTACACCTTC. It encodes CASSQDRGPDGYTF. This chain connects TRBV7-2 to TRBJ1-2; 8 positions agree with TRBD1. This CDR3 contains 14 residues. The germline V gene encodes CDR1 SGHTA and CDR2 FQGNSA. J lost 6 bases, V lost 5 bases, and 8 bases had no gene match.

This clonotype has a count of ten or more. The chain has TRBV6-5 and TRBJ1-4; possible D gene TRBD1, 6 bases. V was clipped by 4 bases and J by 7 bases, with 13 bases between them. Germline CDR1 is MNHEY and CDR2 is SVGAGI. This CDR3 is built from 14 residues. The CDR3 DNA follows: TGTGCCAGCAGTTTAGGGGGGGCAGGTGAAAAACTGTTTTTT. This codes for CASSLGGAGEKLFF.

This clonotype was recorded a few times. The chain couples TRBV20-1 to TRBJ1-2, with D unclear. The CDR3 spans 11 residues. Looked up from germline, CDR1 is DFQATT and CDR2 is SNEGSKA (reference sequence). The V end was cut by 6 bases, the J end by 3 bases, with 8 bases between. The chain's CDR3 is CSALRDYGYTF. The CDR3 DNA is TGCAGTGCCTTGAGGGACTATGGCTACACCTTC.

DNA of the CDR3: TGTGCCATCAGTGACTCTAGTAGCTCCTACGAGCAGTACTTC. It codes for CAISDSSSSYEQYF. The genes are TRBV10-3 and TRBJ2-7; no definite D call. V was clipped by 3 bases and J by 0 bases, with 9 bases between them. Per germline, CDR1 ENHRY and CDR2 SYGVKD. The length of the CDR3 is 14 residues.

This clonotype was recorded many times. The chain uses TRBV5-6 and TRBJ1-2; 7 bases are shared with TRBD1. The CDR3 extends over 15 amino acids. CDR1 and CDR2 from the germline V gene are SGHDT and YYEEEE. The V segment lost 3 bases and the J segment 1 base; nucleotides outside the gene matches: 6. CDR3 nucleotides: TGTGCCAGCAGCTACGACAGGGATGTTAACTATGGCTACACCTTC. It encodes CASSYDRDVNYGYTF.

Only a few counts were recorded for this clonotype. The chain employs TRBV10-3 and TRBJ2-7; D gene uncertain. The CDR3 runs 14 residues. The germline V gene has CDR1 ENHRY and CDR2 SYGVKD. With 6 bases removed from V and 0 bases from J, the gap between germline ends came to 12 bases. The chain's CDR3 is CAISPLPGSYEQYF. CDR3 DNA sequence: TGTGCCATCAGCCCACTTCCCGGCTCCTACGAGCAGTACTTC.

The rearrangement links TRBV7-9 to TRBJ1-4, with no clear D. Per the germline V gene, CDR1 is SEHNR and CDR2 is FQNEAQ (reference sequence). This CDR3 has 11 amino acids. V dropped 5 bases and J dropped 13 bases, with 11 bases sitting between them. This chain's CDR3 is CASSLKEGLFF. The CDR3 DNA is TGTGCCAGCAGCCTTAAAGAAGGACTGTTTTTT.

V and J are TRBV2 and TRBJ2-5; TRBD1 agrees at 11 bases. V lost 6 bases to trimming and J lost 4 bases; unmatched junction nucleotides: 7. The germline CDR1 and CDR2 sequences are SNHLY and FYNNEI. CDR3 length equals 15 residues. Written as DNA, the CDR3 is TGTGCCAGCAGACCCCGGGACAGGGGGTCAGAGACCCAGTACTTC. It translates to CASRPRDRGSETQYF.

This chain uses TRBV5-4 with TRBJ1-2, with a weak D call TRBD1 (5 bases). This CDR3 region has 15 residues. Between the trimmed V and J ends, which lost 4 bases and 5 bases, there was a span of 18 bases. Germline V gene sequence: CDR1 SGHNT, CDR2 YYREEE (reference sequence). The CDR3 loop is CASSRERDGSYGYTF. The CDR3 coding sequence is TGTGCCAGCAGCAGAGAACGGGACGGTTCATATGGCTACACCTTC.

The table lists this clonotype with many counts. The V call is TRBV20-1, the J call TRBJ2-1; TRBD2 agrees at 9 bases. The CDR3 loop spans 15 amino acids. J lost 9 bases, V lost 8 bases, and 17 bases had no gene match. The germline gives CDR1 DFQATT, CDR2 SNEGSKA (reference sequence). The CDR3 sequence is CSSLSGGGADVEQFF. DNA for the CDR3: TGCAGTTCCCTGTCCGGCGGGGGGGCCGACGTTGAGCAGTTCTTC.

The table lists this clonotype with a few counts. V and J are TRBV7-7 and TRBJ2-1, with 15 nucleotides matching TRBD2. The CDR3 extends over 16 amino acids. V lost 5 bases and J lost 9; bases outside the gene matches: 8. In germline, CDR1 is SSHAT, CDR2 FNYEAQ (reference sequence). This CDR3 is CASSRGLAGGRGEQFF. CDR3 DNA sequence: TGTGCCAGCAGCCGCGGACTAGCGGGGGGGCGCGGTGAGCAGTTCTTC.